The 23 T cell receptor beta chains below come from one sample, sequenced in a study of shared clonotypes between healthy human individuals. Here immunoSEQ multiplex PCR was the method, and the copy in TCRdb shows in-frame clones only, minus some. Altogether millions of clones are present, approximately 90% being singletons, with the ten largest covering around 0.14%. The source material was naive CD4+ T cells sorted from blood. Subset given: CD45RA+ positively selected. All receptors come from a man aged 18 to 29 in good health.

This chain uses TRBV4-1 with TRBJ2-7; D is possibly TRBD2 (6 bases). The CDR3 is 15 amino acids. In germline, CDR1 is MGHRA, CDR2 YSYEKL. The germline V and J ends were trimmed by 3 bases and 3 bases, with 15 bases remaining between them. CDR3 bases: TGCGCCAGCAGCCAGTGGAGGGACTTTAACTACGAGCAGTACTTC. As protein: CASSQWRDFNYEQYF.

The chain is built from TRBV2 and TRBJ2-7; weak D call: TRBD2 (7 bases). This CDR3 spans 14 amino acids. Germline V gene lookup returns CDR1 SNHLY and CDR2 FYNNEI. V lost 6 bases and J lost 5, with 17 bases in between. The CDR3 DNA reads as TGTGCCAGCAGGTCGAGTGAGGGGGGGGACGAGCAGTACTTC. It specifies CASRSSEGGDEQYF.

The chain is built from TRBV4-3 and TRBJ1-6; perhaps TRBD1 as D (5 bases). Trimming pared 0 bases from V and 6 bases from J, leaving 9 bases between. This CDR3 has 15 amino acids. The V gene's germline CDR1 is LGHNA and CDR2 YSLEER. The CDR3 nucleotides are TGCGCCAGCAGCCAAGACCGGGGGGGTAATTCACCCCTCCACTTT. Protein: CASSQDRGGNSPLHF.

The V call is TRBV4-3, the J call TRBJ2-7; 8 nucleotides match TRBD1. Germline assignment: CDR1 LGHNA and CDR2 YSLEER. V lost 1 base to trimming and J lost 3 bases; unmatched junction nucleotides: 8. The length of the CDR3 is 16 residues. In DNA form, the CDR3 reads TGCGCCAGCAGCCAAGTGACGGACAGGGACCGCTACGAGCAGTACTTC. Encoded protein: CASSQVTDRDRYEQYF.

The chain links TRBV5-1 to TRBJ1-4; D remains unclear. Germline values: CDR1 SGHRS, CDR2 YFSETQ. Deletions cut 4 bases from V and 0 bases from J, with 10 bases between. This CDR3 spans 15 amino acids. In DNA form, the CDR3 reads TGCGCCAGCAGCCACGACCGGCCAACTAATGAAAAACTGTTTTTT. Amino acid sequence: CASSHDRPTNEKLFF.

This sequence joins TRBV7-6 and TRBJ1-5, with D uncertain. The CDR3 has 15 residues. Germline V gene sequence: CDR1 SGHVS, CDR2 FNYEAQ. The germline V and J ends were trimmed by 1 base and 0 bases, with 7 bases remaining between them. The CDR3 region has the DNA TGTGCCAGCAGCTTAGGGACGGATAGCAATCAGCCCCAGCATTTT. Translating gives CASSLGTDSNQPQHF.

The rearrangement uses TRBV10-1 and TRBJ2-5; D perhaps matches TRBD2 (6 bases). In germline, CDR1 is WNHNN, CDR2 SYGVQD (reference sequence). With 10 bases removed from V and 6 bases from J, the gap between germline ends came to 24 bases. The CDR3 is 15 amino acids. In DNA, the CDR3 is TGCGCCACCCTCCCTTCGGGGGTGGCGAACAAGACCCAGTACTTC. Translation gives CATLPSGVANKTQYF.

This chain links TRBV5-6 with TRBJ1-1, with D possibly being TRBD1 (5 bases). The germline gives CDR1 SGHDT, CDR2 YYEEEE. Trimming cost V 4 bases and J 2 bases, with 15 bases left between them. This CDR3 has 15 amino acids. The CDR3, as DNA: TGTGCCAGCAGCAAAACGGGACGGGATAACACTGAAGCTTTCTTT. It yields the protein CASSKTGRDNTEAFF.

The chain joins TRBV7-9 to TRBJ2-3, with 11 bases aligning to TRBD2. The CDR3 runs to 16 residues. Germline trimming cut 8 bases from V and 3 bases from J; bases unmatched to any gene: 10. CDR1 and CDR2 from the germline V gene are SEHNR and FQNEAQ (reference sequence). The CDR3 nucleotides are TGTGCCAGCGCCCGGGGGCTAGCGGGAGGTACAGATACGCAGTATTTT. It yields the protein CASARGLAGGTDTQYF.

V is TRBV11-2 and J is TRBJ2-7; D is undetermined. Between the trimmed V and J ends, which lost 5 bases and 4 bases, there was a span of 12 bases. The germline V gene encodes CDR1 SGHAT and CDR2 FQNNGV. The CDR3 is made up of 13 amino acids. Written as DNA, the CDR3 is TGTGCCAGCAGCCTTGACAAGGAATACGAGCAGTACTTC. This sequence encodes CASSLDKEYEQYF. Full variable domain (remainder filled in from reference TRBV11-2 and TRBJ2-7): EAGVAQSPRYKIIEKRQSVAFWCNPISGHATLYWYQQILGQGPKLLIQFQNNGVVDDSQLPKDRFSAERLKGVDSTLKIQPAKLEDSAVYLCASSLDKEYEQYFGPGTRLTVT.

This clone has only a few counts. The chain uses TRBV30 and TRBJ1-5; D is perhaps TRBD1 (5 bases). CDR1 is GTSNPN and CDR2 is SVGIG in the germline V gene (reference sequence). This CDR3 comprises 11 residues. V was pared by 7 bases and J by 5 bases, with 9 bases between. DNA for the CDR3: TGTGCCTTCGGCAGGGATCAGCCCCAGCATTTT. Translation gives CAFGRDQPQHF.

The rearrangement links TRBV27 to TRBJ1-2; 8 bases are shared with TRBD1. The CDR3 contains 14 residues. Germline assignment: CDR1 MNHEY and CDR2 SMNVEV (reference sequence). Losses at the gene ends were 8 bases for V and 4 bases for J; bases not matched to a gene: 9. The CDR3 region is CASARPTGAYGYTF. CDR3 nucleotides: TGTGCCAGCGCCCGCCCGACAGGGGCCTATGGCTACACCTTC.

This clone has just one count. The chain couples TRBV5-1 to TRBJ2-1; tentatively, D is TRBD1 (6 bases). CDR3 length: 13 amino acids. V lost 4 bases and J 4 bases, leaving 9 bases between the germline ends. Germline CDR1 SGHRS, CDR2 YFSETQ. CDR3 DNA: TGCGCCAGCAGCGAGCAGGGGTACAATGAGCAGTTCTTC. Protein: CASSEQGYNEQFF.

The chain couples TRBV11-2 to TRBJ1-1; D is possibly TRBD1 (6 bases). In germline, CDR1 is SGHAT, CDR2 FQNNGV. The CDR3 is 16 amino acids. Trimming took 2 bases from V and 1 from J, leaving 14 bases between them. The CDR3 is CASSLRKSGQNTEAFF. The CDR3 nucleotides are TGTGCCAGCAGCTTAAGAAAATCGGGACAGAACACTGAAGCTTTCTTT.

For the CDR3, the DNA is TGTGCCAGCAGTTACCCACCGGCGGACACTGAAGCTTTCTTT. It encodes CASSYPPADTEAFF. V usage is TRBV6-6 and J usage is TRBJ1-1, with D uncertain. The CDR3 extends over 14 amino acids. CDR1 and CDR2 from the germline V gene are MNHNY and SVGAGI (reference sequence). Trimming pared 2 bases from V and 3 bases from J, leaving 10 bases between.

This rearrangement joins TRBV5-1 to TRBJ2-7; the D is unclear. The CDR3 totals 15 residues. The germline V and J ends were trimmed by 4 bases and 2 bases, with 16 bases remaining between them. The germline V gene has CDR1 SGHRS and CDR2 YFSETQ. CDR3 bases: TGCGCCAGCAGCGTTCTCCGTGGCTTGGCCTACGAGCAGTACTTC. Its protein is CASSVLRGLAYEQYF.

The V and J genes are TRBV4-1 and TRBJ2-7; 15 nucleotides match TRBD2. This CDR3 has 20 amino acids. CDR1 is MGHRA and CDR2 is YSYEKL in the germline V gene. J lost 1 base, V lost 3 bases, and 13 bases had no gene match. The CDR3 protein is CASSHVGQTGTSGRSYEQYF. Written as DNA, the CDR3 is TGCGCCAGCAGCCATGTGGGACAGACCGGGACTAGCGGGAGGTCCTACGAGCAGTACTTC.

This clone came up a few times. The CDR3 loop reads CASSLEGTGLQPQHF. Here the CDR3 DNA reads TGCGCCAGCAGCTTGGAAGGGACAGGGCTTCAGCCCCAGCATTTT. J is TRBJ1-5 and V is TRBV5-1; 9 bases agree with TRBD1. Trimming removed 0 bases from V and 6 bases from J; junction bases left unmatched: 4. The CDR3 is 15 residues long. The V gene's germline CDR1 is SGHRS and CDR2 YFSETQ.

To note about this clone: Distinct nucleotide sequences in the sample also encode this CDR3. This sequence joins TRBV29-1 and TRBJ1-2, with 7 bases that match TRBD1. Germline V gene sequence: CDR1 SQVTM, CDR2 ANQGSEA. V lost 3 bases and J lost 4; bases outside the gene matches: 2. This CDR3 spans 12 amino acids. The CDR3 loop is CSVEGQLYGYTF. The CDR3 coding sequence is TGCAGCGTTGAGGGACAGCTCTATGGCTACACCTTC.

The V call is TRBV10-2, the J call TRBJ2-5, with 11 bases lining up with TRBD2. The end of the DNA aligns better with TRBJ2-7, so the J call may be wrong. Germline assignment: CDR1 WSHSY and CDR2 SAAADI. CDR3 size: 14 residues. The CDR3, as DNA: TGCGCCAGCAGCGTAGCGGGAGGGCCGCGCGAGCAGTACTTC. This encodes CASSVAGGPREQYF.

Points on this clone: Other nucleotide sequences from this sample produce the same CDR3. The rearrangement links TRBV6-6 to TRBJ1-5; D may be TRBD1 (6 bases). V was pared by 7 bases and J by 4 bases, with 11 bases between. There are 13 residues in the CDR3. Germline CDR1 MNHNY, CDR2 SVGAGI (reference sequence). CDR3 region: CASTGQGNQPQHF. The CDR3 DNA reads as TGTGCCAGCACGGGACAAGGGAATCAGCCCCAGCATTTT.

The DNA for the CDR3 is TGTGCCAGCCTGGGGTCTAACTCTGGAAACACCATATATTTT. Encoded protein: CASLGSNSGNTIYF. The V and J genes are TRBV19 and TRBJ1-3; D remains ambiguous. The length of the CDR3 is 14 residues. CDR1 is LNHDA, CDR2 SQIVND, per germline (reference sequence). V was clipped by 9 bases and J by 0 bases, with 12 bases between them.

The V gene is TRBV10-3, the J gene TRBJ2-5; TRBD1 agrees at 11 bases. The V gene's germline CDR1 is ENHRY and CDR2 SYGVKD. The ends lost 5 bases at V and 5 bases at J; junction bases unmatched: 4. This CDR3 has 14 amino acids. The CDR3 DNA reads TGTGCCATCAGTCCGGGACAGGGGGGCGAGACCCAGTACTTC. This translates into CAISPGQGGETQYF.